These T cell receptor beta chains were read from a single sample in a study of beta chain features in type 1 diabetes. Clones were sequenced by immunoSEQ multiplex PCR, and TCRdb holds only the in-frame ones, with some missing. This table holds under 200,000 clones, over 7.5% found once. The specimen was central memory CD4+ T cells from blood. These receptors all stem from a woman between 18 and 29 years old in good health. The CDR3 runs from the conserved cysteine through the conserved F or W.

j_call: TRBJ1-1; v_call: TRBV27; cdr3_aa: CASSLGGAPNTEAFF
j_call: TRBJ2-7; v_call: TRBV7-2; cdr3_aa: CASSPLAGGRYEQYF
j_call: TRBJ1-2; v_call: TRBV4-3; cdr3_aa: CASSQEAGQGRYGYTF
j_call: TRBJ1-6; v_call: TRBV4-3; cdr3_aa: CASSQVGSHSPLHF
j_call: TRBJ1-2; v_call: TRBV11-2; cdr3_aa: CASSLGWSREGGYTF
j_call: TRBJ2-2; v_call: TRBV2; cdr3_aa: CASTAGVVTGELFF
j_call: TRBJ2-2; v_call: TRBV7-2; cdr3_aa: CASSLSRGAGELFF
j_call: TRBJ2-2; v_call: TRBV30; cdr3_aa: CAWSVRAGAGELFF
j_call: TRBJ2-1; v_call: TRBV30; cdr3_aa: CAWSDGGLDYNEQFF
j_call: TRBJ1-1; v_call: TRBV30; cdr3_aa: CAWNRDMNTEAFF
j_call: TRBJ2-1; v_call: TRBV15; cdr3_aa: CATSRAGSVNEQFF
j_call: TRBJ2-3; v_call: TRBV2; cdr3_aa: CASSTSWTDTQYF
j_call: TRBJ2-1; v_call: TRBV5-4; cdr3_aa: CASSWALAGINNEQFF
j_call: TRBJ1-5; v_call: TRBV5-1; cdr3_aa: CASSSSGRDQPQHF
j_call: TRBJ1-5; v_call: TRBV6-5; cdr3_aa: CASSYSRVSNQPQHF
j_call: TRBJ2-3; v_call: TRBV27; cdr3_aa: CASRLGGVWSDTQYF
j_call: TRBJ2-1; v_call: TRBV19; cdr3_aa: CASSIGLAANEQFF
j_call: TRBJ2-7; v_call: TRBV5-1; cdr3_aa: CASSASGTGVYEQYF
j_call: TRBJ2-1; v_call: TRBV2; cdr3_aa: CASRTSVYNEQFF
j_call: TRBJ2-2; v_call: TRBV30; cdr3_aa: CAWTSTAGANTGELFF
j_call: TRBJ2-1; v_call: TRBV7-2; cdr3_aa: CASSLLGGGSYNEQFF
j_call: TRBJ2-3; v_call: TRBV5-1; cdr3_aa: CASLKTSPVTDTQYF
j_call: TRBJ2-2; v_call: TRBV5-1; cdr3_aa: CASSLANTGELFF
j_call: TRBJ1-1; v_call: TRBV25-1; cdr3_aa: CASSETGEVNTEAFF
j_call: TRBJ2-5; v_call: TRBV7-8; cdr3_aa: CATAGSGPKTQYF
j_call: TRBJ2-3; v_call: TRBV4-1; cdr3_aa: CASRGRGSGRARDTQYF
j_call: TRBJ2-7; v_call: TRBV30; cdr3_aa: CAWSAMTGPYEQYF